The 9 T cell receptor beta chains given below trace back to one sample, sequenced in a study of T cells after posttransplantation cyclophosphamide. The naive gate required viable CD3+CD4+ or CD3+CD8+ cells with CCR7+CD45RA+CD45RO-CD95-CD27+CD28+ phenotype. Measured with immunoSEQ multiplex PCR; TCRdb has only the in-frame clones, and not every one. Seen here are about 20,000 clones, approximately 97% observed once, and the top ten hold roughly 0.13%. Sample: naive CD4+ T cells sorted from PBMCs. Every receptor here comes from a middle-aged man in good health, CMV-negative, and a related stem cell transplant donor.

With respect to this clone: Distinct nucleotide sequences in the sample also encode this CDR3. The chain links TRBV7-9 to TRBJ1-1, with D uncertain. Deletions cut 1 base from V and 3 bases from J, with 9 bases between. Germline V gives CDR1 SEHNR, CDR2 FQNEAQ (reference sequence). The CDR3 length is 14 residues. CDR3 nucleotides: TGTGCCAGCAGCTTAGTGGGCGGGGACACTGAAGCTTTCTTT. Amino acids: CASSLVGGDTEAFF.

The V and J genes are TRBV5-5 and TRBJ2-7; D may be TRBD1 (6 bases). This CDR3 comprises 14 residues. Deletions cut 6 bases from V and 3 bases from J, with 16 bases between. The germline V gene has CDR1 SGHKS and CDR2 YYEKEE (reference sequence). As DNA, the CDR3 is TGTGCCAGCACCCGAGGGGAAGGGGGCTACGAGCAGTACTTC. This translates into CASTRGEGGYEQYF.

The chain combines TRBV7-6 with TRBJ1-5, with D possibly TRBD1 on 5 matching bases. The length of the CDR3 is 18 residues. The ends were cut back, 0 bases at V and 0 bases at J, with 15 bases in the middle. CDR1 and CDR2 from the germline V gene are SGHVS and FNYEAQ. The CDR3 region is CASSLAPRTGNSNQPQHF. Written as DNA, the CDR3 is TGTGCCAGCAGCTTAGCGCCCCGTACAGGAAATAGCAATCAGCCCCAGCATTTT.

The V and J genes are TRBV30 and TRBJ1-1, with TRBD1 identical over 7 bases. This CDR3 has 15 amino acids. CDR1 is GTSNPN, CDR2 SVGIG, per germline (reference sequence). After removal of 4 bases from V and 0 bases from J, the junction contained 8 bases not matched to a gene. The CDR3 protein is CAWTSRTGVNTEAFF. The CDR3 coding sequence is TGTGCCTGGACTTCCCGGACAGGCGTGAACACTGAAGCTTTCTTT.

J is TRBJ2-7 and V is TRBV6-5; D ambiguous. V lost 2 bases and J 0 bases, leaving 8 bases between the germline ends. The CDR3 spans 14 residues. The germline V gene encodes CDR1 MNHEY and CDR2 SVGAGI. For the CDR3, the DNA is TGTGCCAGCAGTTACGGGTACAGCTCCTACGAGCAGTACTTC. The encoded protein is CASSYGYSSYEQYF.

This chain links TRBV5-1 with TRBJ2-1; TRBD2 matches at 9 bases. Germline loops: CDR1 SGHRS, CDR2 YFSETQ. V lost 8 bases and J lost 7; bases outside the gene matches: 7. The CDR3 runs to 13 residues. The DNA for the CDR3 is TGCGCCAGTGCCGGGACTAGCTTTAATGAGCAGTTCTTC. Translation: CASAGTSFNEQFF.

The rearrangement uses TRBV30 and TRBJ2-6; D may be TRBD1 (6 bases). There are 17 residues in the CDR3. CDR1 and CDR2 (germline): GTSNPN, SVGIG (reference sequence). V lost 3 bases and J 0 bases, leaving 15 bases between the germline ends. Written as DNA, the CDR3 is TGTGCCTGGAGCAAACAGGGCCTGAACTCTGGGGCCAACGTCCTGACTTTC. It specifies CAWSKQGLNSGANVLTF.

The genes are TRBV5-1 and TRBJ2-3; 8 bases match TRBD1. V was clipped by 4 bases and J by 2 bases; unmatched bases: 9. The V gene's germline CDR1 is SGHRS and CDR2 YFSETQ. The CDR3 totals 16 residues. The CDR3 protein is CASSQPDRENTDTQYF. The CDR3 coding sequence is TGCGCCAGCAGCCAACCGGACAGGGAGAACACAGATACGCAGTATTTT.

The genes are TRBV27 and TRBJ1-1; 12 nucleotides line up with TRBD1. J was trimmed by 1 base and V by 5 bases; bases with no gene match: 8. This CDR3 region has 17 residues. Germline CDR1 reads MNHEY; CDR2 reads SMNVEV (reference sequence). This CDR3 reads CASSPGTGGLRNTEAFF. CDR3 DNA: TGTGCCAGCAGTCCCGGGACAGGGGGCCTTAGGAACACTGAAGCTTTCTTT.